The TCR beta chain under discussion was sequenced for a study of identical twins. Study observations and caveats: For cord blood, abundant beta clonotypes had fewer insertions, unlike memory repertoires, which showed none. Alpha sequences out of frame and shared by twins had excess low generation probability.

Via MiXCR, TCRdb re-called the 5' RACE reads, giving one row per CDR3 protein. The sample includes about 530,000 distinct CDR3 sequences, roughly 15% seen only once; the top ten take roughly 0.44%. The sample holds a few counts of this clonotype. Antigen unknown. Healthy Caucasian individuals made up all the donors. J gave up 2 bases and V 5 bases, and 5 bases lay outside the gene matches. Germline-derived CDR1 and CDR2 are SGHVS and FQNEAQ. This CDR3 comprises 16 residues. The sample also formed part of further work on yellow fever vaccine responses in identical twins.

Sample: CD4+ T cells sorted from blood. This sequence originates from a woman aged 18-29 years in good health. J is TRBJ2-3 and V is TRBV7-8; TRBD2 matches at 12 bases. The CDR3 coding sequence is TGTGCCAGCAGCAAACTAGCGGGAGGAATCACAGATACGCAGTATTTT. Amino acid sequence: CASSKLAGGITDTQYF.